This TCR beta chain was identified in a study of CD8 T cells in ankylosing spondylitis. TCR beta libraries were made by quantitative 5'-RACE with molecular barcodes. From the 5' RACE reads, TCRdb called clonotypes with MiXCR, one entry per CDR3 protein. The table records about 340,000 distinct CDR3 sequences, roughly 15% of them present only once. Germline V gene lookup returns CDR1 ENHRY and CDR2 SYGVKD. Trimming took 4 bases from V and 6 from J, leaving 23 bases between them. The CDR3 is 17 amino acids. About this clonotype itself: The antigen is unknown.

Overall study results and limits: There was reportedly significant enrichment of clones that were disease-linked in matched ankylosing spondylitis synovial fluid. Reports of some motif variants in reactive arthritis synovial fluid and blood predate this one.

Sequencing was carried out using blood, either unsorted or a sorted T cell fraction (not recorded which). The source of this sequence is a male donor with ankylosing spondylitis or in good health (not recorded which). The chain couples TRBV10-3 to TRBJ2-3; possibly TRBD1 for D (5 bases). The CDR3 region has the DNA TGTGCCATCAGTGTCCCCTCAACAGTCAGGGTTAGCGATACGCAGTATTTT. It translates to CAISVPSTVRVSDTQYF.